This TCR beta chain derives from a study of T-cell memory formation after mild COVID-19. Study-level findings and limits: CD4+ contracting clones were found mainly in CM and EM, and CD8+ ones in EMRA.

The CDR3 loop spans 15 amino acids. Germline V gives CDR1 SEHNR, CDR2 FQNEAQ (reference sequence). V trimming: 5 bases; J trimming: 5 bases; junction bases outside the gene matches: 11. A remark on this clonotype: The antigen is not known.

UMIs and sample barcodes were carried by the TCR alpha and TCR beta cDNA libraries that 5'RACE produced using constant-segment primers. TCRdb reanalysed the 5' RACE reads using MiXCR and keeps one entry per CDR3 protein. The table records roughly 620,000 distinct CDR3 sequences, more than 15% of them present only once. The sequence was collected from an adult woman who had mild COVID-19 (a few samples of this study predate the infection). Cell type and time point are not known. The rearrangement joins TRBV7-9 to TRBJ2-5, with TRBD1 matching 7 bases. Sample: PBMCs or a T cell subset sorted from them (not recorded which). CDR3 sequence: CASSALKGAYETQYF. DNA of the CDR3: TGTGCCAGCAGCGCCTTGAAGGGGGCGTACGAGACCCAGTACTTC.